The 5 T cell receptor beta chains below all came from one sample that was sequenced in a study of blood T cell repertoires in COVID-19 (dated by TCRdb to 2018 to 2020). Receptors were amplified or captured by the immunoSEQ multiplex PCR assay. Entries here come from immuneACCESS through TCRdb and include only in-frame sequences with V and J called. Some clones fail to appear in such tables; in the studies checked, an unresolved V gene covers under half of the shortfall, and the cause of the remainder is unknown. The sample table lists around 30,000 clones, around 87% of them with a count of one. The ten largest clones add up to 12% of the sample. The source material was peripheral blood. These receptors were taken from a human donor in a cohort sampled during active COVID-19. The donor label of this sample is uncertain.

This clone showed up just once. This sequence joins TRBV10-3 and TRBJ2-7; TRBD1 might be the D (6 bases). Germline CDR1 ENHRY, CDR2 SYGVKD. V lost 5 bases to trimming and J lost 1 base, with 15 bases between them. CDR3 size: 15 residues. The DNA for the CDR3 is TGTGCCATCAGTCCAACCGGGACATATTCCTACGAGCAGTACTTC. Amino acids: CAISPTGTYSYEQYF.

This rearrangement joins TRBV18 to TRBJ1-2, with D possibly matching TRBD1 (6 bases). The CDR3 consists of 14 residues. The germline gives CDR1 KGHSH, CDR2 LQKENI. V lost 0 bases and J lost 8, with 13 bases in between. The CDR3 DNA sequence: TGTGCCAGCTCACCACCGGGGGGGCGCACCGGCTACACCTTC. The encoded protein is CASSPPGGRTGYTF.

The chain links TRBV7-6 to TRBJ2-6, with a weak D call TRBD2 (5 bases). This CDR3 has 16 residues. V dropped 2 bases and J dropped 2 bases, with 10 bases sitting between them. CDR1 and CDR2 (germline): SGHVS, FNYEAQ. The CDR3 spells CASSLRSGAGANVLTF. CDR3 coding DNA: TGTGCCAGCAGCTTAAGATCCGGGGCTGGGGCCAACGTCCTGACTTTC.

CDR3 region: CASSTRTSGTDTQYF. The CDR3 DNA sequence: TGTGCCAGCAGCACCAGGACTAGCGGCACAGATACGCAGTATTTT. V is TRBV5-4 and J is TRBJ2-3, with 9 bases aligning to TRBD2. The germline V gene encodes CDR1 SGHNT and CDR2 YYREEE (reference sequence). CDR3 length: 15 amino acids. The J segment lost 1 base and the V segment lost 4 bases, leaving 4 bases of the junction unmatched.

The rearrangement links TRBV11-2 to TRBJ1-6; 7 bases agree with TRBD1. J was trimmed by 9 bases and V by 5 bases; bases with no gene match: 10. The CDR3 spans 15 residues. CDR1 is SGHAT, CDR2 FQNNGV, per germline. The DNA for the CDR3 is TGTGCCAGCAGCCTCCGAGGGACAGAAGGTTCACCCCTCCACTTT. It is translated as CASSLRGTEGSPLHF.